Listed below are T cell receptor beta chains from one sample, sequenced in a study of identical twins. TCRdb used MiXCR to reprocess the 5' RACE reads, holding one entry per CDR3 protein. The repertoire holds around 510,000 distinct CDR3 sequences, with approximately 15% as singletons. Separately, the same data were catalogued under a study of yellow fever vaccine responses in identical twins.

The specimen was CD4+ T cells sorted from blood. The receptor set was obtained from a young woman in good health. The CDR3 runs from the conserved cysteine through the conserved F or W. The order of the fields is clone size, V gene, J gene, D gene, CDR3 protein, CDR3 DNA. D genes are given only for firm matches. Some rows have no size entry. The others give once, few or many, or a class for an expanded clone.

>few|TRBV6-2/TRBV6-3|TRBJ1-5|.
CASSPVVGGAQHF
TGTGCCAGCAGCCCCGTGGTTGGCGGGGCCCAGCATTTT
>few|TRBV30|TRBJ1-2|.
CAWSGIGYTF
TGTGCCTGGAGTGGAATAGGCTACACCTTC
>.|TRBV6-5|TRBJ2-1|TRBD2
CASSYAGLADSNEQFF
TGTGCCAGCAGTTACGCGGGACTAGCGGACAGCAATGAGCAGTTCTTC
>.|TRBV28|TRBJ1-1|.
CASSFANTEAFF
TGTGCCAGCAGTTTCGCCAACACTGAAGCTTTCTTT
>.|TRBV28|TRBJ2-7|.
CASSFQGLDSYEQYF
TGTGCCAGCAGTTTTCAGGGATTGGACTCCTACGAGCAGTACTTC
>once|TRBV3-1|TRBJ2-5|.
CASSQAPEKTQYF
TGTGCCAGCAGCCAGGCACCAGAGAAGACCCAGTACTTC
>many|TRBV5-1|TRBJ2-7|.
CASSLDSRGAYEQYF
TGCGCCAGCAGCTTGGACAGCAGGGGGGCCTACGAGCAGTACTTC
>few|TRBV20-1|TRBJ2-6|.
CSAARSGANVLTF
TGCAGTGCGGCTCGGTCTGGGGCCAACGTCCTGACTTTC
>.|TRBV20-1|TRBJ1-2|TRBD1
CSARGGQGDYGYTF
TGCAGTGCTAGAGGGGGGCAGGGGGACTATGGCTACACCTTC
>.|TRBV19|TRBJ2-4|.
CASSILPVLAKNIQYF
TGTGCCAGTAGTATTCTGCCGGTTCTAGCCAAAAACATTCAGTACTTC
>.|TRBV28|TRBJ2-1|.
CAYSRARYNLSYNEQFF
TGTGCCTATTCTAGGGCAAGATATAATCTCTCCTACAATGAGCAGTTCTTC
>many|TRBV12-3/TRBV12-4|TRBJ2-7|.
CAGSRGREQYF
TGTGCCGGGAGTCGGGGGCGGGAGCAGTACTTC
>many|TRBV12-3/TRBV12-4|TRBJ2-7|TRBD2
CASSRATSGRAYEQYF
TGTGCCTCCAGCAGGGCGACTAGCGGGAGGGCCTACGAGCAGTACTTC
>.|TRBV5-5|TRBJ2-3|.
CASGQGGDTQYF
TGTGCCAGCGGACAGGGAGGGGATACGCAGTATTTT
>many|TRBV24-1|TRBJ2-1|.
CATSDSMGGGVYEQFF
TGTGCCACCAGTGACTCAATGGGGGGGGGCGTGTATGAGCAGTTCTTC
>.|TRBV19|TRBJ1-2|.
CASRLGPRGYTF
TGTGCCAGTAGGCTGGGGCCTCGGGGCTACACCTTC
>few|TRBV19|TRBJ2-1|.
CASSLALSSHSYNEQFF
TGTGCCAGTAGTCTAGCCCTTAGCAGCCACTCCTACAATGAGCAGTTCTTC
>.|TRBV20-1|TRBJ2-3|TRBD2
CSARDRIAGEYTQYF
TGCAGTGCTAGAGATAGAATAGCGGGAGAATATACGCAGTATTTT
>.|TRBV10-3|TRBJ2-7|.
CAISEGVYEQYF
TGTGCCATCAGTGAAGGTGTCTACGAGCAGTACTTC
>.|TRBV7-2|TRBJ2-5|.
CASAQKETQYF
TGTGCCAGCGCTCAAAAGGAGACCCAGTACTTC
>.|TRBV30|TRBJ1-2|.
CAWSVTDRYYGYTF
TGTGCCTGGAGTGTAACCGACAGGTACTATGGCTACACCTTC